These 23 T cell receptor beta chains share one sample of origin, sequenced in a study of T cells in Graves' hyperthyroidism and ophthalmopathy. RNA transcripts gave rise to amplified TCR beta CDR3 regions. Carried out on the TCR CDR3, a first-round RT-PCR used the HTBI primer set. One entry per CDR3 protein results from TCRdb running MiXCR on the multiplex PCR reads. The table records a few hundred thousand distinct CDR3 sequences, roughly 15% of them present only once. The sequenced sample was blood. Every receptor here comes from a woman in her thirties or forties with Graves' hyperthyroidism that later progressed to Graves' ophthalmopathy.

This clonotype was counted ten times or more. The chain uses TRBV6-5 and TRBJ1-3; the D gene is possibly TRBD1 (5 bases). Trimming shortened V by 2 bases and J by 5 bases, and 10 bases separated the two germline ends. Looked up from germline, CDR1 is MNHEY and CDR2 is SVGAGI. The CDR3 extends over 14 amino acids. In DNA, the CDR3 is TGTGCCAGCAGTTACGGGGCCGGAAGAAACACCATATATTTT. Its translation: CASSYGAGRNTIYF.

This clonotype was detected ten times or more. The chain combines TRBV5-1 with TRBJ1-1, with a tentative D call TRBD1 (5 bases). The CDR3 contains 16 residues. V lost 0 bases and J lost 8, with 20 bases in between. Germline lookup yields CDR1 SGHRS and CDR2 YFSETQ. The CDR3 is CASSLEALAGGREAFF. The DNA of the CDR3 is TGCGCCAGCAGCTTGGAGGCCCTGGCGGGGGGGAGAGAAGCTTTCTTT.

This clonotype was seen ten or more times. The V and J genes are TRBV14 and TRBJ2-7, with 8 bases that match TRBD1. Germline V gives CDR1 SGHDN, CDR2 FVKESK. After removal of 4 bases from V and 3 bases from J, the junction contained 5 bases not matched to a gene. This CDR3 is built from 14 residues. Written as DNA, the CDR3 is TGTGCCAGCAGCCCCGACAGGGGACTCTACGAGCAGTACTTC. Translated, it gives CASSPDRGLYEQYF.

The table lists this clonotype with many counts. V and J are TRBV20-1 and TRBJ1-5, with D uncertain. Trimming stripped 6 bases from V and 1 base from J, with 7 bases between. The germline CDR1 and CDR2 sequences are DFQATT and SNEGSKA (reference sequence). CDR3 size: 12 residues. The CDR3 here is CSARGSNQPQHF. The DNA for the CDR3 is TGCAGTGCCCGAGGGAGCAATCAGCCCCAGCATTTT.

With respect to this clonotype: This may stem from a read error, because a much larger clone lies one nucleotide away. The rearrangement uses TRBV2 and TRBJ2-1, with TRBD1 matching over 10 bases. CDR1 is SNHLY, CDR2 FYNNEI, per germline. The CDR3 totals 15 residues. CDR3 amino acids: CTSSRDRGRDNEQFF. CDR3 coding DNA: TGTACCAGCAGTAGGGACAGGGGTAGGGACAATGAGCAGTTCTTC.

CDR3 in amino acids: CASSLRGAAEAFF. The DNA of the CDR3 is TGTGCCAGCAGCCTCAGGGGGGCAGCTGAAGCTTTCTTT. This chain joins TRBV3-1 and TRBJ1-1, with TRBD1 identical over 7 bases. Losses at the gene ends were 4 bases for V and 6 bases for J; bases not matched to a gene: 5. The CDR3 totals 13 residues. Germline CDR1 reads LGHDT; CDR2 reads YNNKEL (reference sequence). The full variable domain, with the rest looked up from reference TRBV3-1 and TRBJ1-1, is DTAVSQTPKYLVTQMGNDKSIKCEQNLGHDTMYWYKQDSKKFLKIMFSYNNKELIINETVPNRFSPKSPDKAHLNLHINSLELGDSAVYFCASSLRGAAEAFFGQGTRLTVV.

This clonotype was recorded many times. V gene TRBV10-3 combines with J gene TRBJ2-5, with D unclear. CDR3 length: 14 residues. V was cut by 3 bases and J by 3 bases, with 11 bases left in between. Germline lookup yields CDR1 ENHRY and CDR2 SYGVKD. CDR3 nucleotides: TGTGCCATCAGTGATCCCCCTACGGAAGAGACCCAGTACTTC. It specifies CAISDPPTEETQYF.

This chain joins TRBV12-3 or TRBV12-4 and TRBJ2-1; TRBD1 matches 9 bases. This CDR3 region has 19 residues. Trimming took 4 bases from V and 7 from J; bases not matched to a gene: 20. The CDR3 region is CASSSHPGQGFGGENEQFF. The CDR3 bases are TGTGCCAGCAGTTCGCACCCGGGACAGGGATTCGGCGGGGAAAATGAGCAGTTCTTC.

Many counts were recorded for this clonotype. The chain carries TRBV10-3 and TRBJ1-1; D is uncertain. From germline, CDR1 is ENHRY and CDR2 SYGVKD. The CDR3 extends over 13 amino acids. Trimming removed 2 bases at V and 4 bases at J, with 8 bases between. The CDR3: CAISEIKGTEAFF. Written as DNA, the CDR3 is TGTGCCATCAGTGAGATAAAGGGCACTGAAGCTTTCTTT.

The table lists this clonotype with many counts. The chain joins TRBV18 to TRBJ2-7; 9 bases map to TRBD1. This CDR3 has 15 residues. V gave up 6 bases and J gave up 2 bases; unmatched junction bases: 8. Germline V gene data show CDR1 as KGHSH and CDR2 as LQKENI. The CDR3 nucleotides read TGTGCCAGCTCCCGGGGGACAGGGCTAACCTACGAGCAGTACTTC. This codes for CASSRGTGLTYEQYF.

This clonotype was counted ten times or more. The genes are TRBV19 and TRBJ2-1, with 11 positions matching TRBD2. The germline gives CDR1 LNHDA, CDR2 SQIVND (reference sequence). The V and J ends lost 4 bases and 2 bases, in that order; junction bases with no gene match: 7. This CDR3 comprises 17 residues. CDR3 loop: CASSTSLAGGAYNEQFF. In nucleotides, the CDR3 is TGTGCCAGTAGTACATCCCTAGCGGGAGGTGCCTACAATGAGCAGTTCTTC.

This clonotype was observed at least ten times. The chain carries TRBV28 and TRBJ2-1, with D tentatively TRBD2 (6 bases). V lost 2 bases, J lost 2 bases, and 7 bases lay in between. This CDR3 is built from 14 residues. Germline V CDR1 and CDR2: MDHEN, SYDVKM. CDR3 coding DNA: TGTGCCAGCAGTTTAGGAGGGGCCTACAATGAGCAGTTCTTC. Translated: CASSLGGAYNEQFF.

This clonotype was observed many times. The chain carries TRBV7-9 and TRBJ1-6; possible D gene TRBD1, 6 bases. The CDR3 has 12 amino acids. The germline V gene encodes CDR1 SEHNR and CDR2 FQNEAQ (reference sequence). V was cut by 4 bases and J by 10 bases, with 8 bases left in between. CDR3: CASSSTGSPLHF. The CDR3 nucleotides are TGTGCCAGCAGCTCCACAGGGTCACCCCTCCACTTT.

This clonotype has a count of ten or more. The chain recombines TRBV18 with TRBJ1-1; D is undetermined. From germline, CDR1 is KGHSH and CDR2 LQKENI. The CDR3 consists of 12 residues. V was clipped by 0 bases and J by 7 bases, with 6 bases between them. Here the CDR3 DNA reads TGTGCCAGCTCACCACCGGGGATTGAAGCTTTCTTT. Its translation: CASSPPGIEAFF.

At least ten counts were recorded for this clonotype. CDR3 in DNA: TGTGCCAGCAGTACAGGGGCTACCTACGAGCAGTACTTC. Translating gives CASSTGATYEQYF. This rearrangement joins TRBV28 to TRBJ2-7, with TRBD1 identical over 7 bases. Germline values: CDR1 MDHEN, CDR2 SYDVKM. CDR3 length equals 13 residues. With 5 bases clipped from V and 2 bases from J, the junction kept 3 bases outside the gene matches.

This clonotype has ten or more counts. J is TRBJ2-7 and V is TRBV2, with a tentative D call TRBD2 (5 bases). V shed 3 bases and J shed 3 bases, with 15 bases lying between them. The CDR3 is 15 residues long. The germline CDR1 and CDR2 sequences are SNHLY and FYNNEI. CDR3 sequence reads: CASSEDLRAIYEQYF. The CDR3, as DNA: TGTGCCAGCAGTGAGGACTTGCGGGCCATCTACGAGCAGTACTTC.

This clonotype appeared many times. The chain recombines TRBV12-3 or TRBV12-4 with TRBJ2-5; D not certain. The CDR3 consists of 14 residues. Trimming pared 3 bases from V and 6 bases from J, leaving 14 bases between. The CDR3 region is CASSFSSRMKTQYF. CDR3 in DNA: TGTGCCAGCAGTTTCTCTAGTAGAATGAAGACCCAGTACTTC.

V gene TRBV15 combines with J gene TRBJ2-7; TRBD2 aligns across 10 bases. Germline V lookup: CDR1 LNHNV, CDR2 YYDKDF (reference sequence). The CDR3 covers 15 residues. The J segment lost 4 bases and the V segment lost 1 base, leaving 4 bases of the junction unmatched. CDR3 sequence (DNA): TGTGCCACCAGCAGAGTGGGACTAGCGCAATACGAGCAGTACTTC. Residues: CATSRVGLAQYEQYF. Supplemented by reference TRBV15 and TRBJ2-7, the full variable domain reads DAMVIQNPRYQVTQFGKPVTLSCSQTLNHNVMYWYQQKSSQAPKLLFHYYDKDFNNEADTPDNFQSRRPNTSFCFLDIRSPGLGDTAMYLCATSRVGLAQYEQYFGPGTRLTVT.

This clonotype was picked up many times. The rearrangement uses TRBV15 and TRBJ1-4; D is unresolved. Trimming shortened V by 0 bases and J by 1 base, and 6 bases separated the two germline ends. CDR3 length: 15 residues. Per germline, CDR1 LNHNV and CDR2 YYDKDF (reference sequence). The CDR3 DNA follows: TGTGCCACCAGCAGAGACACCCGAACTAATGAAAAACTGTTTTTT. It translates to CATSRDTRTNEKLFF.

In its sample, this clonotype was seen many times. The chain combines TRBV30 with TRBJ2-7, with D tentatively TRBD2 (6 bases). Germline CDR1 GTSNPN, CDR2 SVGIG (reference sequence). Between the trimmed V and J ends, which lost 1 base and 6 bases, there was a span of 19 bases. CDR3 length: 15 amino acids. The CDR3 sequence: CAWSEGRIGIREQYF. CDR3 DNA: TGTGCCTGGAGTGAGGGGAGGATTGGGATTCGCGAGCAGTACTTC.

The rearrangement links TRBV4-1 to TRBJ1-6, with 7 bases that match TRBD1. Per the germline V gene, CDR1 is MGHRA and CDR2 is YSYEKL. The CDR3 has 14 residues. V gave up 3 bases and J gave up 6 bases; unmatched junction bases: 2. CDR3 in amino acids: CASSQGQLNSPLHF. The CDR3 DNA follows: TGCGCCAGCAGCCAGGGACAGCTTAATTCACCCCTCCACTTT.

The sample holds many counts of this clonotype. This sequence joins TRBV5-1 and TRBJ1-1, with D perhaps TRBD1 (5 bases). The germline V gene encodes CDR1 SGHRS and CDR2 YFSETQ. With 0 bases removed from V and 2 bases from J, the gap between germline ends came to 20 bases. The CDR3 consists of 18 residues. CDR3 residues: CASSLGYDSGSINTEAFF. CDR3 nucleotide sequence: TGCGCCAGCAGCTTGGGCTATGACAGCGGGAGTATAAACACTGAAGCTTTCTTT.

The chain uses TRBV5-1 and TRBJ2-7; tentatively, D is TRBD2 (5 bases). The CDR3 extends over 15 amino acids. Trimming stripped 4 bases from V and 0 bases from J, with 14 bases between. The germline CDR1 and CDR2 sequences are SGHRS and YFSETQ. The CDR3 is CASSTRPGDSYEQYF. The CDR3 region has the DNA TGCGCCAGCAGCACGCGTCCCGGGGACTCCTACGAGCAGTACTTC.